The 29 T cell receptor beta chains presented below share a single source sample, sequenced in a study of T-cell reconstitution after alpha-beta-depleted transplantation in children. Preparing the TCRbeta library involved the use of unique molecular identifiers. TCRdb reprocessed the PCR reads via MiXCR and lists one record per CDR3 protein. This table has around 370,000 distinct CDR3 sequences, over 9% appearing once. Sequenced here: PBMCs from the stem cell graft donor, sampled from the stem cell graft. The receptors derive from a human donor who donated a stem cell graft to a child with acute lymphoblastic leukemia.

This clonotype was seen more than once but under ten times. The chain combines TRBV5-1 with TRBJ2-3; 11 bases are a match to TRBD2. Unmatched junction bases numbered 7, after V lost 2 bases and J lost 2 bases. The length of the CDR3 is 17 residues. Germline CDR1 is SGHRS and CDR2 is YFSETQ. The DNA of the CDR3 is TGCGCCAGCAGCTTACAAGGGACTAGCGGAGCCACAGATACGCAGTATTTT. It yields the protein CASSLQGTSGATDTQYF.

This clonotype was observed a few times. The chain couples TRBV5-1 to TRBJ2-2, with D maybe TRBD2 (6 bases). CDR1 SGHRS and CDR2 YFSETQ come from the germline V gene. The CDR3 has 16 residues. Trimming pared 0 bases from V and 1 base from J, leaving 10 bases between. DNA for the CDR3: TGCGCCAGCAGCTTGGCCACAGCGGGGAACACCGGGGAGCTGTTTTTT. This codes for CASSLATAGNTGELFF. The variable domain in full, with the rest retrieved from reference TRBV5-1 and TRBJ2-2, is KAGVTQTPRYLIKTRGQQVTLSCSPISGHRSVSWYQQTPGQGLQFLFEYFSETQRNKGNFPGRFSGRQFSNSRSEMNVSTLELGDSALYLCASSLATAGNTGELFFGEGSRLTVL.

The V gene is TRBV27, the J gene TRBJ2-5, with TRBD2 matching 14 bases. This CDR3 region has 16 residues. Germline V lookup: CDR1 MNHEY, CDR2 SMNVEV (reference sequence). With 3 bases clipped from V and 2 bases from J, the junction kept 2 bases outside the gene matches. CDR3: CASSFRLAGGQETQYF. CDR3 DNA: TGTGCCAGCAGTTTCCGACTAGCGGGAGGGCAAGAGACCCAGTACTTC.

In this sample, this clonotype turned up a few times. The chain couples TRBV18 to TRBJ2-1; D is ambiguous. The CDR3 extends over 14 amino acids. Germline CDR1 reads KGHSH; CDR2 reads LQKENI. Deletions cut 3 bases from V and 1 base from J, with 7 bases between. The CDR3 is CASSPDKSYNEQFF. The CDR3 nucleotides read TGTGCCAGCTCACCTGACAAGTCCTACAATGAGCAGTTCTTC.

V is TRBV5-1 and J is TRBJ1-1; no clear D gene. The CDR3 runs to 13 residues. V was pared by 5 bases and J by 1 base, with 9 bases between. Germline CDR1 and CDR2: SGHRS and YFSETQ. The CDR3 is CASRGPGNTEAFF. In DNA, the CDR3 is TGCGCCAGCAGAGGTCCGGGGAACACTGAAGCTTTCTTT.

The chain combines TRBV12-3 or TRBV12-4 with TRBJ2-3; 7 nucleotides match TRBD2. After removal of 7 bases from V and 7 bases from J, the junction contained 8 bases not matched to a gene. The CDR3 extends over 13 amino acids. The CDR3 region is CASTLREEYTQYF. CDR3 sequence (DNA): TGTGCCAGCACGCTACGGGAGGAGTATACGCAGTATTTT.

The sample holds many counts of this clonotype. This chain joins TRBV5-8 and TRBJ1-1; maybe TRBD1 (6 bases). The CDR3 runs 14 residues. Germline values: CDR1 SGHTS, CDR2 YDEGEE. V dropped 3 bases and J dropped 4 bases, with 13 bases sitting between them. This CDR3 is CASSSYRVGTEAFF. The CDR3 bases are TGTGCCAGCAGCTCATACAGGGTTGGCACTGAAGCTTTCTTT.

The rearrangement links TRBV5-1 to TRBJ2-7; no definite D call. The length of the CDR3 is 13 residues. Per the germline V gene, CDR1 is SGHRS and CDR2 is YFSETQ. V lost 0 bases and J lost 3, with 7 bases in between. CDR3 sequence: CASSLVGYYEQYF. The DNA for the CDR3 is TGCGCCAGCAGCTTGGTGGGTTACTACGAGCAGTACTTC.

This clonotype came up once. Just one base apart from a much larger clone, this may be a read error. The chain is built from TRBV5-1 and TRBJ1-2; D gene unclear. The CDR3 covers 13 residues. CDR1 is SGHRS and CDR2 is YFSETQ in the germline V gene. In nucleotides, the CDR3 is TGCGCCTGCAGCTTTGAAGGGTTGGATGGCTACACCTTC. It encodes CACSFEGLDGYTF.

This chain's CDR3 is CASSLVAAEAFF. CDR3 coding DNA: TGTGCCAGCAGCTTAGTGGCAGCTGAAGCTTTCTTT. The V gene is TRBV7-9, the J gene TRBJ1-1; unclear D gene. The CDR3 consists of 12 residues. CDR1 SEHNR and CDR2 FQNEAQ come from the germline V gene (reference sequence). V lost 1 base to trimming and J lost 6 bases, with 6 bases between them.

This clonotype was seen only a few times. The chain has TRBV27 and TRBJ1-3; 11 positions agree with TRBD1. In germline, CDR1 is MNHEY, CDR2 SMNVEV (reference sequence). The CDR3 loop spans 20 amino acids. Unmatched junction bases numbered 14, after V lost 4 bases and J lost 0 bases. The CDR3 coding sequence is TGTGCCAGCAGTTCGCCTCCGGGACAGGGGGACGACCCCTCTGGAAACACCATATATTTT. Its translation is CASSSPPGQGDDPSGNTIYF.

This chain uses TRBV13 with TRBJ2-2; 8 bases align to TRBD1. Trimming took 5 bases from V and 5 from J; bases not matched to a gene: 7. This CDR3 is 15 amino acids long. Looked up from germline, CDR1 is PRHDT and CDR2 is FYEKMQ (reference sequence). The CDR3 bases are TGTGCCAGCAGCGACAGGGGTATTAGGACCGGGGAGCTGTTTTTT. It specifies CASSDRGIRTGELFF. Filled out from reference TRBV13 and TRBJ2-2, the complete variable domain reads AAGVIQSPRHLIKEKRETATLKCYPIPRHDTVYWYQQGPGQDPQFLISFYEKMQSDKGSIPDRFSAQQFSDYHSELNMSSLELGDSALYFCASSDRGIRTGELFFGEGSRLTVL.

This clonotype came up a few times. This CDR3 reads CASSLVGLAEETQYF. CDR3 DNA: TGCGCCAGCAGCTTGGTGGGACTAGCGGAAGAGACCCAGTACTTC. The V gene is TRBV5-1, the J gene TRBJ2-5; 11 positions agree with TRBD2. Germline CDR1 reads SGHRS; CDR2 reads YFSETQ. The CDR3 covers 15 residues. V gave up 0 bases and J gave up 3 bases; unmatched junction bases: 1.

At least ten counts were recorded for this clonotype. A read error may explain this, as a much larger clone is one base away. This rearrangement joins TRBV7-6 to TRBJ2-2; tentatively, D is TRBD2 (6 bases). The germline V gene has CDR1 SGHVS and CDR2 FNYEAQ. CDR3 size: 16 residues. Trimming cost V 0 bases and J 0 bases, with 8 bases left between them. This CDR3 is CASSLAGGTNTGELFF. CDR3 coding DNA: TGTGCCAGCAGCTTAGCGGGAGGAACGAACACCGGGGAGCTGTTTTTT.

This clonotype was seen a few times. CDR3 in amino acids: CASRKTGSQFF. CDR3 DNA sequence: TGTGCCAGCAGGAAAACAGGGTCACAGTTCTTC. The genes are TRBV12-3 or TRBV12-4 and TRBJ2-1; D is possibly TRBD1 (6 bases). This CDR3 is built from 11 residues. Trimming cost V 6 bases and J 13 bases, with 13 bases left between them.

This chain joins TRBV28 and TRBJ1-5; 7 nucleotides align to TRBD1. This CDR3 region has 16 residues. Germline assignment: CDR1 MDHEN and CDR2 SYDVKM. After removal of 3 bases from V and 7 bases from J, the junction contained 12 bases not matched to a gene. The CDR3 sequence: CASSLRQGHPRQPQHF. CDR3 sequence (DNA): TGTGCCAGCAGTTTGCGACAGGGCCACCCGAGGCAGCCCCAGCATTTT.

The rearrangement uses TRBV20-1 and TRBJ2-2; 9 bases map to TRBD2. CDR1 is DFQATT and CDR2 is SNEGSKA in the germline V gene (reference sequence). The CDR3 runs to 16 residues. V gave up 3 bases and J gave up 3 bases; unmatched junction bases: 8. The chain's CDR3 is CSARVLAGGHTGELFF. The CDR3, as DNA: TGCAGTGCTAGGGTCTTGGCGGGAGGGCACACCGGGGAGCTGTTTTTT.

In its sample, this clonotype was seen once. The chain uses TRBV30 and TRBJ1-2; no definite D call. With 2 bases removed from V and 6 bases from J, the gap between germline ends came to 7 bases. This CDR3 spans 11 amino acids. Germline CDR1 reads GTSNPN; CDR2 reads SVGIG (reference sequence). DNA of the CDR3: TGTGCCTGGAGTTTTAGTAATGGCTACACCTTC. As protein: CAWSFSNGYTF.

The chain has TRBV29-1 and TRBJ2-1, with D possibly matching TRBD2 (5 bases). Germline-derived CDR1 and CDR2 are SQVTM and ANQGSEA. Trimming stripped 1 base from V and 1 base from J, with 14 bases between. This CDR3 region has 16 residues. The CDR3 bases are TGCAGCGTTGAAGCCCCTTCTGAGCGGTCCTACAATGAGCAGTTCTTC. This codes for CSVEAPSERSYNEQFF.

The chain couples TRBV7-9 to TRBJ1-2; D unclear. The CDR3 spans 15 residues. Germline V lookup: CDR1 SEHNR, CDR2 FQNEAQ (reference sequence). V shed 5 bases and J shed 0 bases, with 13 bases lying between them. The CDR3 reads CASSTQPGSNYGYTF. The DNA for the CDR3 is TGTGCCAGCAGCACCCAACCGGGGTCTAACTATGGCTACACCTTC. Based on the CDR3 plus reference TRBV7-9 and TRBJ1-2, the full variable domain is DTGVSQNPRHKITKRGQNVTFRCDPISEHNRLYWYRQTLGQGPEFLTYFQNEAQLEKSRLLSDRFSAERPKGSFSTLEIQRTEQGDSAMYLCASSTQPGSNYGYTFGSGTRLTVV.

In its sample, this clonotype was seen a few times. The chain uses TRBV29-1 and TRBJ2-7; D perhaps matches TRBD2 (5 bases). CDR3 length equals 13 residues. Looked up from germline, CDR1 is SQVTM and CDR2 is ANQGSEA. Deletions cut 2 bases from V and 5 bases from J, with 13 bases between. The CDR3 DNA reads as TGCAGCGTTGAATCCGGGAACCGGCACGAGCAGTACTTC. It is translated as CSVESGNRHEQYF.

This clonotype occurred a few times. This rearrangement joins TRBV11-1 to TRBJ2-7; D remains ambiguous. The CDR3 covers 13 residues. CDR1 and CDR2 from the germline V gene are SGHAT and FQDESV (reference sequence). Trimming took 2 bases from V and 3 from J, leaving 8 bases between them. This chain's CDR3 is CASSLFSGYEQYF. The CDR3 DNA is TGTGCCAGCAGCTTATTCTCCGGCTACGAGCAGTACTTC.

V and J are TRBV7-9 and TRBJ2-5; TRBD1 matches 9 bases. Germline CDR1 reads SEHNR; CDR2 reads FQNEAQ (reference sequence). There are 16 residues in the CDR3. V shed 4 bases and J 1 base; nucleotides not matched to a gene: 7. CDR3: CASSSRTGASQETQYF. The CDR3 nucleotides read TGTGCCAGCAGCTCCCGGACAGGGGCCTCCCAAGAGACCCAGTACTTC.

This chain uses TRBV5-1 with TRBJ2-3; TRBD2 agrees at 8 bases. Germline V gene data show CDR1 as SGHRS and CDR2 as YFSETQ. This CDR3 region has 16 residues. The ends lost 2 bases at V and 2 bases at J; junction bases unmatched: 7. As DNA, the CDR3 is TGCGCCAGCAGCTTCCCGATAGCGGGGACCACAGATACGCAGTATTTT. Protein product: CASSFPIAGTTDTQYF.

The genes are TRBV30 and TRBJ2-7; 10 nucleotides line up with TRBD2. CDR1 and CDR2 from the germline V gene are GTSNPN and SVGIG (reference sequence). After removal of 1 base from V and 3 bases from J, the junction contained 0 bases not matched to a gene. The CDR3 totals 13 residues. This CDR3 reads CAWSGLAGYEQYF. The CDR3, as DNA: TGTGCCTGGAGTGGACTAGCGGGCTACGAGCAGTACTTC.

This rearrangement joins TRBV15 to TRBJ2-3; weak D call: TRBD2 (5 bases). V was pared by 0 bases and J by 2 bases, with 9 bases between. There are 15 residues in the CDR3. Looked up from germline, CDR1 is LNHNV and CDR2 is YYDKDF (reference sequence). As DNA, the CDR3 is TGTGCCACCAGCAGAGATCGGGGATTCACAGATACGCAGTATTTT. This gives the protein CATSRDRGFTDTQYF.

This clonotype appeared a few times. The J gene is TRBJ1-2, the V gene TRBV20-1; D remains unclear. V lost 4 bases to trimming and J lost 1 base, with 16 bases between them. The CDR3 totals 15 residues. Looked up from germline, CDR1 is DFQATT and CDR2 is SNEGSKA (reference sequence). In DNA form, the CDR3 reads TGCAGTGCTAAGATCCGACAAGGGCATAACTATGGCTACACCTTC. Its protein is CSAKIRQGHNYGYTF.

This clonotype was seen a few times. This sequence joins TRBV5-1 and TRBJ2-1; D gene unclear. This CDR3 spans 16 amino acids. Per the germline V gene, CDR1 is SGHRS and CDR2 is YFSETQ. V was shortened by 4 bases and J by 4 bases, with 18 bases between the two germline ends. The CDR3 here is CASSTSERSLYNEQFF. In nucleotides, the CDR3 is TGCGCCAGCAGCACGAGCGAGCGCTCTTTGTACAATGAGCAGTTCTTC. The whole variable domain, remainder taken from reference TRBV5-1 and TRBJ2-1, is KAGVTQTPRYLIKTRGQQVTLSCSPISGHRSVSWYQQTPGQGLQFLFEYFSETQRNKGNFPGRFSGRQFSNSRSEMNVSTLELGDSALYLCASSTSERSLYNEQFFGPGTRLTVL.

This clonotype came up a few times. The rearrangement joins TRBV28 to TRBJ2-7, with no clear D. The CDR3 has 14 residues. The ends were cut back, 5 bases at V and 5 bases at J, with 16 bases in the middle. The germline V gene encodes CDR1 MDHEN and CDR2 SYDVKM. The CDR3 nucleotides are TGTGCCAGCAGTACGGGCAGTGGCGGAGACGAGCAGTACTTC. Protein sequence: CASSTGSGGDEQYF.